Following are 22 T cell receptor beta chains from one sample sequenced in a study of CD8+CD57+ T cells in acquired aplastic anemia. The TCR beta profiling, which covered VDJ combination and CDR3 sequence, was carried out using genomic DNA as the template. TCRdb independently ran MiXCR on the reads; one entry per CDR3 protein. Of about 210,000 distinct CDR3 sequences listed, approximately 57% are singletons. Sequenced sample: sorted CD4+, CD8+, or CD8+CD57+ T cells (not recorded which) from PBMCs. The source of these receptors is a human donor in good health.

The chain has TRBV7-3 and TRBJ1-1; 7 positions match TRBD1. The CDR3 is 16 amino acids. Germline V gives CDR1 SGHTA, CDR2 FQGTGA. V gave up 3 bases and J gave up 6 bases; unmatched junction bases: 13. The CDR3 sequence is CASSFRSGQPISEAFF. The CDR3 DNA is TGTGCCAGCAGCTTTCGTTCGGGACAGCCTATTTCTGAAGCTTTCTTT. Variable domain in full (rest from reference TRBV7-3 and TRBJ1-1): GAGVSQTPSNKVTEKGKYVELRCDPISGHTALYWYRQSLGQGPEFLIYFQGTGAADDSGLPNDRFFAVRPEGSVSTLKIQRTERGDSAVYLCASSFRSGQPISEAFFGQGTRLTVV.

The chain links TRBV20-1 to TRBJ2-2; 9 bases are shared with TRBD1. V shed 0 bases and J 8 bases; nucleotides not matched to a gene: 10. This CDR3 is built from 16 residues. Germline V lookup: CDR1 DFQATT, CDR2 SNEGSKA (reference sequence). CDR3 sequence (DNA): TGCAGTGCTAGAGATCTAGAGGGACAGGGTGTGGGGGAGCTGTTTTTT. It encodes CSARDLEGQGVGELFF.

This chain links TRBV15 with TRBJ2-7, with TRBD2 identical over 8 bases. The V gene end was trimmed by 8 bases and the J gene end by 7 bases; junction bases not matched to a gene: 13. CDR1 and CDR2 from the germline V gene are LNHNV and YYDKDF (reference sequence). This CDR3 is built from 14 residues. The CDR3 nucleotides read TGTGCCACCTCTATTTCCGGGAGGGCCAGGGAGCAGTACTTC. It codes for CATSISGRAREQYF.

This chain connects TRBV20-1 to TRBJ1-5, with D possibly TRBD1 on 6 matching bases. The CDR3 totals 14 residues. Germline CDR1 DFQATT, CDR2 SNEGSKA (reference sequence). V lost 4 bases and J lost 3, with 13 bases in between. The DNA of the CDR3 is TGCAGTGCTAACAAAGGACAGCACAATCAGCCCCAGCATTTT. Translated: CSANKGQHNQPQHF.

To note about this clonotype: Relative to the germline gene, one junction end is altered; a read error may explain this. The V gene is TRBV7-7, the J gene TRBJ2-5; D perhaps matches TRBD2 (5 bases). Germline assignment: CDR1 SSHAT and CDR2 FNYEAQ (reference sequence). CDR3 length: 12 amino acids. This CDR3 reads CASSAPGETQYF. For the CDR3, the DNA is TGTGCTAGCAGCGCCCCGGGGGAGACCCAGTACTTC.

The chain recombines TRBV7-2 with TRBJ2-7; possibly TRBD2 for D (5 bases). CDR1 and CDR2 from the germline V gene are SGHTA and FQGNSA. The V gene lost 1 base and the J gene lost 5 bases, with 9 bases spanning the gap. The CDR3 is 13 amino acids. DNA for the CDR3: TGTGCCAGCAGCTTAGTATACGGGGACGAGCAGTACTTC. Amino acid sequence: CASSLVYGDEQYF.

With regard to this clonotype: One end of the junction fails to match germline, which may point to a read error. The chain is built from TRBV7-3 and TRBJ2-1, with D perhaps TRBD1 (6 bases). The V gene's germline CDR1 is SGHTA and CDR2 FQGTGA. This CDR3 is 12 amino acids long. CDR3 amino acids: CDSSLTGSGRLF. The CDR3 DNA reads TGTGACAGCAGCTTAACAGGGTCCGGTCGGTTATTC.

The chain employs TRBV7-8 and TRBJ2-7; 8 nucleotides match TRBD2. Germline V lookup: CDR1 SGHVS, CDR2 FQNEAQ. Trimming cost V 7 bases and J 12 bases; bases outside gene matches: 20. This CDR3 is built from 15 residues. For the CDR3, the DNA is TGTGCCAGCAACCCCGAGGAAGTTGCACGGGAGGGCCTGTACTTC. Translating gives CASNPEEVAREGLYF.

CDR3 residues: CASSQTGGHEQYF. The CDR3 nucleotides read TGCGCCAGCAGCCAGACGGGGGGGCACGAGCAGTACTTC. The chain employs TRBV5-1 and TRBJ2-7; 8 bases agree with TRBD2. The CDR3 contains 13 residues. Germline V CDR1 and CDR2: SGHRS, YFSETQ. V lost 4 bases to trimming and J lost 5 bases; unmatched junction nucleotides: 5.

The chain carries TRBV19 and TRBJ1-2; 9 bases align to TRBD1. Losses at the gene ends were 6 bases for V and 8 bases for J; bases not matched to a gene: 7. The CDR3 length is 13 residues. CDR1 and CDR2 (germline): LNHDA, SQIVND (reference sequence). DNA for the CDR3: TGTGCCAGTAGCCTACAGGGGGCGTTAGGCTACACCTTC. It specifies CASSLQGALGYTF.

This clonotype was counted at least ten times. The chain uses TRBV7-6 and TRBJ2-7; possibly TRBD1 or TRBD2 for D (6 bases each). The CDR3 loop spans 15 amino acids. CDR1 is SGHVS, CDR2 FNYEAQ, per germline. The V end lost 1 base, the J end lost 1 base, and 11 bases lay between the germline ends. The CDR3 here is CASSLGGGLSYEQYF. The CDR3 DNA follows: TGTGCCAGCAGCTTAGGAGGGGGACTTTCCTACGAGCAGTACTTC.

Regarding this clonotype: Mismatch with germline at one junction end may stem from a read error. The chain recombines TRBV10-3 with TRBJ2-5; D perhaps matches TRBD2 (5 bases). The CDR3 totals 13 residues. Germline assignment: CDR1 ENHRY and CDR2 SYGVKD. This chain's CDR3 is CASSYIRGETQYF. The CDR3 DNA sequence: TGTGCCAGCAGTTACATCCGGGGAGAGACCCAGTACTTC.

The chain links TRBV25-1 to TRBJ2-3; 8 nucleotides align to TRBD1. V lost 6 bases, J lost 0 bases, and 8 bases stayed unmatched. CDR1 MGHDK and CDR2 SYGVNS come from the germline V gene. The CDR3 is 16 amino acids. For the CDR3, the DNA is TGTGCCAGCAGCTTCGACAGGGGCTCTAGCACAGATACGCAGTATTTT. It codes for CASSFDRGSSTDTQYF.

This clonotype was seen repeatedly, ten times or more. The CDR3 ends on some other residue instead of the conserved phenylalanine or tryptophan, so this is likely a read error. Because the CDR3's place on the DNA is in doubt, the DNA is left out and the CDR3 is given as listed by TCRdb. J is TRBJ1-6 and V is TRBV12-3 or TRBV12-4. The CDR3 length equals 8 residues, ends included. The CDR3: CASSSANY.

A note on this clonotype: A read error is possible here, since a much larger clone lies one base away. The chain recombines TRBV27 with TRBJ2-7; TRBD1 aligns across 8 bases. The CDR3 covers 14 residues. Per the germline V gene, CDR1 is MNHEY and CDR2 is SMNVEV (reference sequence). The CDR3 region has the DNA TGTGCCCGCAGTTCTGGACAGGGAGCCTACGAGCAGTACTTC. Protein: CARSSGQGAYEQYF.

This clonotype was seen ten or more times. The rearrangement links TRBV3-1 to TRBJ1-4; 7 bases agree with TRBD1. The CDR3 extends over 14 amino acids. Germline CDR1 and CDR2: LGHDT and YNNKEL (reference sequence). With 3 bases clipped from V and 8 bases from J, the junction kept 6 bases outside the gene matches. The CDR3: CASSQPGGYEKLFF. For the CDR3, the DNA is TGTGCCAGCAGCCAGCCAGGGGGATACGAAAAACTGTTTTTT.

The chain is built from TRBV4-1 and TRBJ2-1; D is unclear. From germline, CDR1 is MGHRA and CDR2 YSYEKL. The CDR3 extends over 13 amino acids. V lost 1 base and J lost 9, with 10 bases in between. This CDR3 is CASSQVVSGEQFF. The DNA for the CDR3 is TGCGCCAGCAGCCAAGTTGTCTCTGGTGAGCAGTTCTTC.

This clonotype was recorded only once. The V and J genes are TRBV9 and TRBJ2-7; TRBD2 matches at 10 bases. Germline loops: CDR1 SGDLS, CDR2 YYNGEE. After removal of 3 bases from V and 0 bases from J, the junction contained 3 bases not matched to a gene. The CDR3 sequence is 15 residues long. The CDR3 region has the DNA TGTGCCAGCAGCGCGCTAGCGGGAGACTCCTACGAGCAGTACTTC. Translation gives CASSALAGDSYEQYF.

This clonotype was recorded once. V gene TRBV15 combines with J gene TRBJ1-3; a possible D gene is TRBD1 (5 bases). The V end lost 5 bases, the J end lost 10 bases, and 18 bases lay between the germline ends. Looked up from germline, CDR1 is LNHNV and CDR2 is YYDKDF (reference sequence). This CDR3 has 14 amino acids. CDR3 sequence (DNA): TGTGCCACCAGCTCCCGACAGACGGAACGTACCATATATTTT. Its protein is CATSSRQTERTIYF. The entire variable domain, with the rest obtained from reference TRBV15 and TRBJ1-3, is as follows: DAMVIQNPRYQVTQFGKPVTLSCSQTLNHNVMYWYQQKSSQAPKLLFHYYDKDFNNEADTPDNFQSRRPNTSFCFLDIRSPGLGDTAMYLCATSSRQTERTIYFGEGSWLTVV.

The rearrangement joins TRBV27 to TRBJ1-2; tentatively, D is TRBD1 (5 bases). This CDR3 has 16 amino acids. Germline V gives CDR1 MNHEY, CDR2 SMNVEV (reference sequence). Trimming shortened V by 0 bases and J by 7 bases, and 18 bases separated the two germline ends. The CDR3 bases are TGTGCCAGCAGTTTATCGCGAGACAGCTTAGGCGGTGGCTACACCTTC. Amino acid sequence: CASSLSRDSLGGGYTF.

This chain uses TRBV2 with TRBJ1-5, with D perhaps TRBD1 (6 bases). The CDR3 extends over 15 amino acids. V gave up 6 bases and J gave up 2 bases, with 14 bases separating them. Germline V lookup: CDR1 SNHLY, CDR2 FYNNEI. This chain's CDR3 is CASRELTGGNQPQHF. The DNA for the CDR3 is TGTGCCAGCAGGGAGTTGACAGGTGGCAATCAGCCCCAGCATTTT.

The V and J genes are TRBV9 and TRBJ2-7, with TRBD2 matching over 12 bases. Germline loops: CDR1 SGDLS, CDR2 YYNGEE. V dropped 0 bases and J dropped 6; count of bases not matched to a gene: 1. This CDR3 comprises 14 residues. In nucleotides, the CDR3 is TGTGCCAGCAGCGTAGGACTAGCGGGAGCCGAGCAGTACTTC. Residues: CASSVGLAGAEQYF.